The 2 T cell receptor beta chains in this list originate from one sample, sequenced in a study of T cell changes during pregnancy in multiple sclerosis (dated by TCRdb to between 2017 and 2020). Preparation of the library involved the immunoSEQ multiplex PCR assay. Imported from immuneACCESS, the table was reduced by TCRdb to in-frame sequences with V and J called. These copies leave out some clones; in studies compared against another copy, an unresolved V gene accounts for under half, and the cause of the remainder is not known. In all, the sample holds approximately 53,000 clones, and 85% to 95% of those were seen once. The ten largest make up less than 0.8% of the sample. Sequences were derived from CD4+ T cells from peripheral blood mononuclear cells, sampled in the third trimester of pregnancy. Receptor source: a female donor with multiple sclerosis, enrolled in a pregnancy study.

The chain employs TRBV4-3 and TRBJ1-2; possible D gene TRBD1, 6 bases. Germline values: CDR1 LGHNA, CDR2 YSLEER. This CDR3 has 18 residues. V was clipped by 0 bases and J by 5 bases, with 22 bases between them. CDR3 protein: CASSQEAQGPGGGYGYTF. CDR3 sequence (DNA): TGCGCCAGCAGCCAAGAGGCGCAGGGGCCCGGAGGTGGGTATGGCTACACCTTC.

DNA of the CDR3: TGCAGCGTTTTCGGACTAGCGCGCATTCAGTACTTC. Protein product: CSVFGLARIQYF. The rearrangement links TRBV29-1 to TRBJ2-4; 9 bases align to TRBD2. V shed 5 bases and J 9 bases; nucleotides not matched to a gene: 5. From germline, CDR1 is SQVTM and CDR2 ANQGSEA. The CDR3 is 12 amino acids.